The 5 T cell receptor beta chains presented below share a single source sample, sequenced in a study of cytomegalovirus exposure and HLA in healthy donors. Vbeta (60) and Jbeta (13) primers were used in the PCR. Using immunoSEQ multiplex PCR, the repertoire was profiled, and TCRdb retains in-frame clones only, with some absent. The sample lists tens of thousands of clones; around 73% were seen once. The sequenced material came from PBMCs. The receptor set was obtained from a woman aged 40 to 50 in good health and CMV-seropositive.

V and J are TRBV27 and TRBJ1-3; 8 nucleotides match TRBD1. Germline values: CDR1 MNHEY, CDR2 SMNVEV (reference sequence). The V segment lost 5 bases and the J segment 3 bases; nucleotides outside the gene matches: 0. This CDR3 region has 13 residues. The CDR3 reads CASSTGGGNTIYF. The DNA of the CDR3 is TGTGCCAGCAGTACAGGGGGTGGAAACACCATATATTTT.

This chain links TRBV5-4 with TRBJ2-7; tentative D call: TRBD1 (6 bases). V was trimmed by 3 bases and J by 6 bases, leaving 10 bases between them. The CDR3 loop spans 12 amino acids. CDR1 is SGHNT, CDR2 YYREEE, per germline (reference sequence). The CDR3 bases are TGTGCCAGCAGCTATGGACAGCTCGAGCAGTACTTC. Its protein is CASSYGQLEQYF.

The V and J genes are TRBV30 and TRBJ2-3; no reliable D call. The CDR3 has 15 residues. V was cut by 0 bases and J by 1 base, with 11 bases left in between. Germline V gene data show CDR1 as GTSNPN and CDR2 as SVGIG (reference sequence). The CDR3 region is CAWSVPAGGTDTQYF. Here the CDR3 DNA reads TGTGCCTGGAGTGTACCCGCCGGAGGCACAGATACGCAGTATTTT. Full variable domain (remainder filled in from reference TRBV30 and TRBJ2-3): SQTIHQWPATLVQPVGSPLSLECTVEGTSNPNLYWYRQAAGRGLQLLFYSVGIGQISSEVPQNLSASRPQDRQFILSSKKLLLSDSGFYLCAWSVPAGGTDTQYFGPGTRLTVL.

This clone occurred a few times. This sequence joins TRBV6-1 and TRBJ1-4; D ambiguous. This CDR3 contains 15 residues. Trimming left V 1 base short and J 0 bases short, with 6 bases between. Germline loops: CDR1 MNHNS, CDR2 SASEGT. CDR3 DNA: TGTGCCAGCAGTGAAGTTAGCGCAACTAATGAAAAACTGTTTTTT. It encodes CASSEVSATNEKLFF.

The chain links TRBV6-5 to TRBJ1-4; the D gene is possibly TRBD1 (6 bases). The germline V gene encodes CDR1 MNHEY and CDR2 SVGAGI. This CDR3 has 14 residues. V dropped 6 bases and J dropped 5 bases, with 13 bases sitting between them. CDR3 in amino acids: CASSVGQINEKLFF. CDR3 coding DNA: TGTGCCAGCAGCGTGGGACAAATCAATGAAAAACTGTTTTTT.